The 22 T cell receptor beta chains listed next were all sequenced from one sample in a study of blood T cell repertoires in COVID-19 (dated by TCRdb to between 2020 and 2021). The library was made by the immunoSEQ multiplex PCR assay. The table was pulled from immuneACCESS by TCRdb, which kept in-frame rearrangements only. Such tables lose some clones; where checked, under half of the loss comes from unresolved V genes, and the rest has no known cause. This sample lists 70,000 to 75,000 clones; roughly 85% were detected once. More than 25% of the sample is held by the ten biggest clonotypes. Sample: peripheral blood. These receptors originate from a man aged 55 to 70 with active or convalescent COVID-19.

The chain joins TRBV9 to TRBJ1-2; 9 bases match TRBD1. CDR1 is SGDLS, CDR2 YYNGEE, per germline. Losses at the gene ends were 0 bases for V and 8 bases for J; bases not matched to a gene: 8. The CDR3 covers 15 residues. CDR3 sequence reads: CASSVGAGQGRGYTF. In DNA form, the CDR3 reads TGTGCCAGCAGCGTAGGGGCGGGACAGGGAAGAGGCTACACCTTC.

The V gene is TRBV4-1, the J gene TRBJ2-7, with 12 positions matching TRBD1. Trimming cost V 0 bases and J 3 bases; bases outside gene matches: 6. Germline assignment: CDR1 MGHRA and CDR2 YSYEKL. This CDR3 is 17 amino acids long. The CDR3, as DNA: TGCGCCAGCAGCCAAGATTTGGGGACAGGGGGCATCTACGAGCAGTACTTC. Translation: CASSQDLGTGGIYEQYF.

The chain employs TRBV7-2 and TRBJ1-1; 12 nucleotides match TRBD1. This CDR3 is built from 17 residues. CDR1 SGHTA and CDR2 FQGNSA come from the germline V gene. The J segment lost 5 bases and the V segment lost 2 bases, leaving 9 bases of the junction unmatched. CDR3 sequence reads: CASSLYGTGGAGTEAFF. The CDR3 region has the DNA TGTGCCAGCAGCTTATATGGGACAGGGGGCGCGGGGACTGAAGCTTTCTTT.

The chain uses TRBV25-1 and TRBJ1-1; the D gene is possibly TRBD1 (6 bases). Trimming stripped 6 bases from V and 1 base from J, with 12 bases between. The germline V gene has CDR1 MGHDK and CDR2 SYGVNS. The CDR3 runs to 14 residues. Here the CDR3 DNA reads TGTGCCAGCAGCCCCGTGGGGGCGAACACTGAAGCTTTCTTT. Protein sequence: CASSPVGANTEAFF.

The gene calls are TRBV2 and TRBJ1-5; 9 positions match TRBD1. The length of the CDR3 is 15 residues. From germline, CDR1 is SNHLY and CDR2 FYNNEI. The J segment lost 3 bases and the V segment lost 6 bases, leaving 6 bases of the junction unmatched. The CDR3 nucleotides read TGTGCCAGCAGGCCGGACAGGGGTAACAATCAGCCCCAGCATTTT. The encoded protein is CASRPDRGNNQPQHF.

The rearrangement links TRBV5-4 to TRBJ1-2, with unresolved D. Trimming left V 0 bases short and J 4 bases short, with 10 bases between. Looked up from germline, CDR1 is SGHNT and CDR2 is YYREEE (reference sequence). The CDR3 is 14 amino acids. The CDR3 DNA sequence: TGTGCCAGCAGCTTGGACGGTGATTCCTATGGCTACACCTTC. Translated, it gives CASSLDGDSYGYTF. The full variable domain, its missing parts supplied by reference TRBV5-4 and TRBJ1-2, is ETGVTQSPTHLIKTRGQQVTLRCSSQSGHNTVSWYQQALGQGPQFIFQYYREEENGRGNFPPRFSGLQFPNYSSELNVNALELDDSALYLCASSLDGDSYGYTFGSGTRLTVV.

The chain combines TRBV10-3 with TRBJ1-2; the match to TRBD1 covers 7 bases. CDR3 length equals 17 residues. V shed 4 bases and J 6 bases; nucleotides not matched to a gene: 17. Germline V gene data show CDR1 as ENHRY and CDR2 as SYGVKD. This CDR3 is CAISVDGAMTGIDGYTF. The CDR3 DNA is TGTGCCATCAGTGTCGATGGGGCAATGACAGGGATTGATGGCTACACCTTC.

The chain joins TRBV3-1 (or the pseudogene TRBV3-2) to TRBJ2-7; no definite D call. The CDR3 runs to 13 residues. Germline V CDR1 and CDR2: LGHDT, YNNKEL (reference sequence). The ends were cut back, 4 bases at V and 4 bases at J, with 11 bases in the middle. CDR3 region: CASSPEILYEQYF. For the CDR3, the DNA is TGTGCCAGCAGCCCGGAGATTCTTTACGAGCAGTACTTC.

V and J are TRBV5-1 and TRBJ1-4, with a possible D match to TRBD1 (5 bases). Germline values: CDR1 SGHRS, CDR2 YFSETQ. The CDR3 extends over 14 amino acids. V was trimmed by 4 bases and J by 1 base, leaving 8 bases between them. CDR3 coding DNA: TGCGCCAGCAGCCAAACAGGAACTAATGAAAAACTGTTTTTT. Translated: CASSQTGTNEKLFF.

The CDR3 loop is CASRYAGTEAFF. The CDR3 DNA sequence: TGTGCCAGCAGATACGCGGGCACTGAAGCTTTCTTT. This rearrangement joins TRBV2 to TRBJ1-1; D is uncertain. The V end was cut by 6 bases, the J end by 4 bases, with 9 bases between. Germline V gives CDR1 SNHLY, CDR2 FYNNEI. The CDR3 covers 12 residues.

The chain recombines TRBV3-1 (or the pseudogene TRBV3-2) with TRBJ2-3, with D possibly being TRBD1 (5 bases). The germline gives CDR1 LGHDT, CDR2 YNNKEL (reference sequence). The CDR3 contains 13 residues. Trimming pared 0 bases from V and 5 bases from J, leaving 6 bases between. In DNA, the CDR3 is TGTGCCAGCAGCCAAGATCAGGGAGATACGCAGTATTTT. Translation gives CASSQDQGDTQYF.

This sequence joins TRBV4-1 and TRBJ2-5; 11 bases agree with TRBD1. Germline CDR1 reads MGHRA; CDR2 reads YSYEKL. This CDR3 has 16 residues. Trimming took 3 bases from V and 5 from J; bases not matched to a gene: 8. CDR3 DNA sequence: TGCGCCAGCAGCCATGGGGGGGACAGGGGGGGGGAGACCCAGTACTTC. It encodes CASSHGGDRGGETQYF.

This chain joins TRBV4-1 and TRBJ1-2, with D unresolved. Germline V CDR1 and CDR2: MGHRA, YSYEKL. The CDR3 is 13 amino acids. With 4 bases removed from V and 5 bases from J, the gap between germline ends came to 11 bases. In DNA, the CDR3 is TGCGCCAGCAGCCCCCCTTCTGTTTATGGCTACACCTTC. Translated: CASSPPSVYGYTF.

CDR3 sequence (DNA): TGTGCCAGCAGCGTGGGGACTAGCGGGGAGCGGCAAGAGACCCAGTACTTC. It yields the protein CASSVGTSGERQETQYF. The chain couples TRBV9 to TRBJ2-5; 13 nucleotides agree with TRBD2. V gave up 2 bases and J gave up 2 bases; unmatched junction bases: 6. The CDR3 totals 17 residues. Germline V lookup: CDR1 SGDLS, CDR2 YYNGEE.

The CDR3 sequence: CASTKGGNTGELFF. CDR3 sequence (DNA): TGTGCCAGCACCAAGGGGGGGAACACCGGGGAGCTGTTTTTT. V and J are TRBV7-9 and TRBJ2-2; D possibly matches TRBD1 or TRBD2 (6 bases each). Germline CDR1 is SEHNR and CDR2 is FQNEAQ (reference sequence). V was pared by 7 bases and J by 1 base, with 10 bases between. This CDR3 spans 14 amino acids.

The chain carries TRBV10-2 and TRBJ1-2, with D possibly TRBD1 on 5 matching bases. Trimming removed 2 bases from V and 3 bases from J, with 7 bases in between. This CDR3 has 13 residues. The germline V gene has CDR1 WSHSY and CDR2 SAAADI. CDR3 nucleotide sequence: TGCGCCAGCAGTGAGGGGGCTGACTATGGCTACACCTTC. Translation gives CASSEGADYGYTF.

This sequence joins TRBV7-6 and TRBJ1-6, with a weak D call TRBD1 (5 bases). Germline values: CDR1 SGHVS, CDR2 FNYEAQ. The CDR3 runs to 13 residues. Trimming pared 5 bases from V and 8 bases from J, leaving 10 bases between. CDR3 sequence (DNA): TGTGCCAGCAGCACCGTACAGGATTCACCCCTCCACTTT. Translating gives CASSTVQDSPLHF.

This clone was seen a few times. The chain uses TRBV9 and TRBJ2-2; the match to TRBD2 covers 9 bases. Germline CDR1 SGDLS, CDR2 YYNGEE. V shed 4 bases and J 5 bases; nucleotides not matched to a gene: 6. This CDR3 spans 15 amino acids. Here the CDR3 reads CASSWTSVRTGELFF. DNA of the CDR3: TGTGCCAGCAGCTGGACTAGCGTAAGGACCGGGGAGCTGTTTTTT.

The rearrangement links TRBV6-5 to TRBJ2-7, with 9 bases matching TRBD2. J lost 5 bases, V lost 7 bases, and 12 bases had no gene match. Germline V gene sequence: CDR1 MNHEY, CDR2 SVGAGI. CDR3 length: 15 amino acids. The CDR3 protein is CASTRGVAGVNEQYF. DNA for the CDR3: TGTGCCAGCACTAGAGGGGTAGCGGGGGTCAACGAGCAGTACTTC.

This clone was picked up one time. The chain links TRBV7-9 to TRBJ1-4; TRBD1 agrees at 11 bases. This CDR3 comprises 14 residues. The J segment lost 8 bases and the V segment lost 7 bases, leaving 6 bases of the junction unmatched. Germline V gives CDR1 SEHNR, CDR2 FQNEAQ (reference sequence). The CDR3 sequence: CASNRDRGGEKLFF. The CDR3 DNA reads as TGTGCCAGCAACCGGGACAGGGGGGGAGAAAAACTGTTTTTT. Full variable domain (remainder filled in from reference TRBV7-9 and TRBJ1-4): DTGVSQNPRHKITKRGQNVTFRCDPISEHNRLYWYRQTLGQGPEFLTYFQNEAQLEKSRLLSDRFSAERPKGSFSTLEIQRTEQGDSAMYLCASNRDRGGEKLFFGSGTQLSVL.

The V and J genes are TRBV5-4 and TRBJ2-7, with 7 bases matching TRBD2. The CDR3 is made up of 14 amino acids. V shed 5 bases and J 0 bases; nucleotides not matched to a gene: 5. Looked up from germline, CDR1 is SGHNT and CDR2 is YYREEE (reference sequence). CDR3 loop: CASRMGGSSYEQYF. The DNA of the CDR3 is TGTGCCAGCAGAATGGGGGGGAGCTCCTACGAGCAGTACTTC.

The rearrangement uses TRBV2 and TRBJ2-5; D is possibly TRBD2 (5 bases). This CDR3 has 13 residues. Trimming took off 8 bases at V and 2 bases at J, with 12 bases between the two ends. Germline CDR1 SNHLY, CDR2 FYNNEI. The CDR3 sequence is CASSLGIQETQYF. The CDR3 region has the DNA TGTGCCAGCTCTCTCGGGATTCAAGAGACCCAGTACTTC.